A single sample is the source of the 32 T cell receptor beta chains below, sequenced in a study of PD-L1 blockade in urothelial cancer (dated by TCRdb to 2015 to 2018). According to the study, the label for this sample's time point signals: peripheral blood 6 weeks after treatment start. The library was obtained by the immunoSEQ multiplex PCR assay. The immuneACCESS repertoire file appears here via TCRdb, limited to in-frame rearrangements. These files lack a portion of the clones; in checked studies, under half of the deficit traces to unresolved V genes, and the cause of the others is not known. For this sample the table gives about 120,000 clones, of which 86% were detected only once. The ten top clones hold 2% to 2.5% of the sample. The sample in question was PBMCs, obtained around atezolizumab (anti-PD-L1) treatment. These receptors all come from a man over 45 with urothelial cancer.

CDR3 amino acids: CASSQDLLAGGQSSNEQFF. The CDR3 region has the DNA TGTGCCAGCAGCCAAGATTTACTAGCGGGAGGCCAAAGTTCTAATGAGCAGTTCTTC. This sequence joins TRBV4-2 and TRBJ2-1; 12 positions agree with TRBD2. Trimming removed 0 bases from V and 7 bases from J; junction bases left unmatched: 13. Per the germline V gene, CDR1 is LGHNA and CDR2 is YNFKEQ. The CDR3 totals 19 residues.

This chain links TRBV21-1 with TRBJ2-7; the DNA was not used to check the table's D call, TRBD2. TRBV21-1 is described as a pseudogene. The CDR3 loop spans 16 amino acids. The CDR3 loop reads CASSKDRWAGPYEQYF. The CDR3 DNA is TGTGCCAGCAGCAAGGATCGGTGGGCGGGCCCCTACGAGCAGTACTTC.

In its sample, this clone was seen once. The chain is built from TRBV7-2 and TRBJ2-3; 13 bases map to TRBD2. Germline loops: CDR1 SGHTA, CDR2 FQGNSA. After removal of 0 bases from V and 4 bases from J, the junction contained 16 bases not matched to a gene. The CDR3 length is 21 residues. The CDR3 sequence: CASSLALLLAGGLGRPDTQYF. The CDR3 DNA is TGTGCCAGCAGCTTAGCGCTACTACTAGCGGGAGGGCTGGGCAGGCCAGATACGCAGTATTTT. Looking up the rest from reference TRBV7-2 and TRBJ2-3 gives the full variable domain: GAGVSQSPSNKVTEKGKDVELRCDPISGHTALYWYRQSLGQGLEFLIYFQGNSAPDKSGLPSDRFSAERTGGSVSTLTIQRTQQEDSAVYLCASSLALLLAGGLGRPDTQYFGPGTRLTVL.

Details on this clone: At the DNA level, this CDR3 is encoded by other sequences in the same sample as well. V gene TRBV5-1 combines with J gene TRBJ2-5, with D tentatively TRBD2 (6 bases). V dropped 0 bases and J dropped 2 bases, with 11 bases sitting between them. Germline assignment: CDR1 SGHRS and CDR2 YFSETQ. This CDR3 contains 15 residues. The CDR3 nucleotides are TGCGCCAGCAGCTTGGGGGGAGGCGGGCAAGAGACCCAGTACTTC. It is translated as CASSLGGGGQETQYF. The whole variable domain, filled in from reference TRBV5-1 and TRBJ2-5, reads KAGVTQTPRYLIKTRGQQVTLSCSPISGHRSVSWYQQTPGQGLQFLFEYFSETQRNKGNFPGRFSGRQFSNSRSEMNVSTLELGDSALYLCASSLGGGGQETQYFGPGTRLLVL.

The rearrangement uses TRBV7-9 and TRBJ1-5; D is undetermined. Trimming removed 1 base from V and 4 bases from J, with 8 bases in between. Germline loops: CDR1 SEHNR, CDR2 FQNEAQ (reference sequence). The CDR3 consists of 14 residues. CDR3 residues: CASSLGDINQPQHF. The CDR3 DNA reads as TGTGCCAGCAGCTTAGGAGATATTAATCAGCCCCAGCATTTT.

J is TRBJ2-7 and V is TRBV5-4; TRBD2 is a possible D gene (7 bases). V lost 4 bases and J lost 1, with 12 bases in between. The CDR3 runs to 14 residues. Germline-derived CDR1 and CDR2 are SGHNT and YYREEE (reference sequence). The chain's CDR3 is CASSLGGESYEQYF. The DNA for the CDR3 is TGTGCCAGCAGCCTAGGGGGGGAATCCTACGAGCAGTACTTC.

V is TRBV28 and J is TRBJ1-4; D call uncertain. The CDR3 consists of 12 residues. Germline loops: CDR1 MDHEN, CDR2 SYDVKM. V was shortened by 8 bases and J by 10 bases, with 14 bases between the two germline ends. In DNA form, the CDR3 reads TGTGCCAGCGATCGCCGCGGAGGAAAACTGTTTTTT. Translated: CASDRRGGKLFF.

The V and J genes are TRBV7-9 and TRBJ2-4; TRBD2 agrees at 16 bases. J was trimmed by 6 bases and V by 6 bases; bases with no gene match: 14. This CDR3 region has 19 residues. The V gene's germline CDR1 is SEHNR and CDR2 FQNEAQ (reference sequence). The CDR3 sequence is CASSFAGTSGRALGNIQYF. The CDR3 bases are TGTGCCAGCAGTTTTGCCGGGACTAGCGGGAGGGCCCTCGGAAACATTCAGTACTTC.

This sequence joins TRBV5-1 and TRBJ2-7; D ambiguous. Trimming took off 5 bases at V and 3 bases at J, with 6 bases between the two ends. Germline CDR1 and CDR2: SGHRS and YFSETQ. This CDR3 spans 11 amino acids. CDR3 loop: CASRLNYEQYF. CDR3 DNA: TGCGCCAGCAGACTTAACTACGAGCAGTACTTC. Full variable domain (outside the CDR3, taken from reference TRBV5-1 and TRBJ2-7): KAGVTQTPRYLIKTRGQQVTLSCSPISGHRSVSWYQQTPGQGLQFLFEYFSETQRNKGNFPGRFSGRQFSNSRSEMNVSTLELGDSALYLCASRLNYEQYFGPGTRLTVT.

The V call is TRBV7-9, the J call TRBJ1-6; the D is unclear. This CDR3 spans 15 amino acids. In germline, CDR1 is SEHNR, CDR2 FQNEAQ (reference sequence). The ends were cut back, 2 bases at V and 0 bases at J, with 5 bases in the middle. In DNA form, the CDR3 reads TGTGCCAGCAGCTTACTAAGCTCCTATAATTCACCCCTCCACTTT. Residues: CASSLLSSYNSPLHF.

The rearrangement uses TRBV7-3 and TRBJ2-5, with 10 bases identical to TRBD2. The CDR3 loop spans 17 amino acids. Germline loops: CDR1 SGHTA, CDR2 FQGTGA. The J segment lost 3 bases and the V segment lost 0 bases, leaving 7 bases of the junction unmatched. This CDR3 reads CASSLTGLAGAKETQYF. In DNA, the CDR3 is TGTGCCAGCAGCTTAACTGGGCTAGCGGGGGCAAAAGAGACCCAGTACTTC.

J is TRBJ1-1 and V is TRBV5-1; a weak D match, TRBD1 (6 bases). CDR3 length equals 15 residues. The germline CDR1 and CDR2 sequences are SGHRS and YFSETQ. Deletions cut 0 bases from V and 5 bases from J, with 14 bases between. For the CDR3, the DNA is TGCGCCAGCAGCTTGGCCAATCCCCAGGGGACTGAAGCTTTCTTT. Protein sequence: CASSLANPQGTEAFF.

The CDR3 coding sequence is TGTGCCAGCTCACCCGAGTCAGGGGGCGGGCGTGGTGAGCAGTTCTTC. Translated, it gives CASSPESGGGRGEQFF. The chain combines TRBV18 with TRBJ2-1, with 8 bases lining up with TRBD1. CDR3 size: 16 residues. Trimming took 3 bases from V and 9 from J; bases not matched to a gene: 13. Germline V gene sequence: CDR1 KGHSH, CDR2 LQKENI.

This sequence joins TRBV5-1 and TRBJ2-6; 9 bases fit TRBD1. V lost 4 bases to trimming and J lost 2 bases; unmatched junction nucleotides: 4. This CDR3 contains 16 residues. Germline assignment: CDR1 SGHRS and CDR2 YFSETQ. The CDR3 region has the DNA TGCGCCAGCAGCGCCCGGACAGGGGCTGGGGCCAACGTCCTGACTTTC. Translating it yields CASSARTGAGANVLTF. Filled out from reference TRBV5-1 and TRBJ2-6, the complete variable domain reads KAGVTQTPRYLIKTRGQQVTLSCSPISGHRSVSWYQQTPGQGLQFLFEYFSETQRNKGNFPGRFSGRQFSNSRSEMNVSTLELGDSALYLCASSARTGAGANVLTFGAGSRLTVL.

This chain uses TRBV11-2 with TRBJ2-1, with D perhaps TRBD2 (6 bases). Germline lookup yields CDR1 SGHAT and CDR2 FQNNGV. The CDR3 length is 16 residues. V lost 5 bases and J 2 bases, leaving 16 bases between the germline ends. CDR3 sequence (DNA): TGTGCCAGCAGCGCGGGGTGGGCAGGGCCCTACAATGAGCAGTTCTTC. Protein: CASSAGWAGPYNEQFF. Complete variable domain (other parts from reference TRBV11-2 and TRBJ2-1): EAGVAQSPRYKIIEKRQSVAFWCNPISGHATLYWYQQILGQGPKLLIQFQNNGVVDDSQLPKDRFSAERLKGVDSTLKIQPAKLEDSAVYLCASSAGWAGPYNEQFFGPGTRLTVL.

The gene calls are TRBV5-6 and TRBJ2-1; 7 bases agree with TRBD2. Germline V gives CDR1 SGHDT, CDR2 YYEEEE. Unmatched junction bases numbered 5, after V lost 0 bases and J lost 5 bases. This CDR3 has 15 amino acids. The CDR3 nucleotides are TGTGCCAGCAGCTTGGGAGCGGGACTAAACAATGAGCAGTTCTTC. Encoded protein: CASSLGAGLNNEQFF.

The CDR3, as DNA: TGTGCCAGCAGCTTGGCACGAGGGGAGGATGAAAAACTGTTTTTT. As protein: CASSLARGEDEKLFF. The chain recombines TRBV5-4 with TRBJ1-4; a possible D gene is TRBD1 (5 bases). The germline V gene has CDR1 SGHNT and CDR2 YYREEE (reference sequence). Trimming shortened V by 0 bases and J by 6 bases, and 12 bases separated the two germline ends. CDR3 length equals 15 residues.

V is TRBV10-2 and J is TRBJ2-1; TRBD2 agrees at 8 bases. Germline lookup yields CDR1 WSHSY and CDR2 SAAADI. The CDR3 is 15 amino acids. Germline trimming cut 3 bases from V and 8 bases from J; bases unmatched to any gene: 9. CDR3 in amino acids: CASSDPSGSGDEQFF. The CDR3 nucleotides read TGCGCCAGCAGTGATCCCAGCGGGAGTGGGGATGAGCAGTTCTTC.

The rearrangement uses TRBV6-5 and TRBJ2-1; 16 nucleotides agree with TRBD2. This CDR3 spans 15 amino acids. Trimming cost V 0 bases and J 10 bases; bases outside gene matches: 0. Germline V gene lookup returns CDR1 MNHEY and CDR2 SVGAGI. CDR3 protein: CASSYSGLAGGEQFF. Here the CDR3 DNA reads TGTGCCAGCAGTTACTCGGGACTAGCGGGAGGGGAGCAGTTCTTC.

J is TRBJ1-2 and V is TRBV20-1, with D unclear. CDR3 length equals 11 residues. The V and J ends lost 3 bases and 6 bases respectively, with 8 bases between them. CDR1 is DFQATT and CDR2 is SNEGSKA in the germline V gene (reference sequence). The CDR3 DNA is TGCAGTGCTAGTTTCGGGGATGGCTACACCTTC. Protein product: CSASFGDGYTF.

The chain carries TRBV6-6 and TRBJ1-2; D not resolved. Between the trimmed V and J ends, which lost 0 bases and 6 bases, there was a span of 14 bases. Germline loops: CDR1 MNHNY, CDR2 SVGAGI (reference sequence). The CDR3 runs 15 residues. The CDR3 DNA reads as TGTGCCAGCAGTTACTCGATACTAGGGTCCCATGGCTACACCTTC. Translating gives CASSYSILGSHGYTF.

This chain connects TRBV5-1 to TRBJ2-7, with 8 bases lining up with TRBD1. Per germline, CDR1 SGHRS and CDR2 YFSETQ. The CDR3 is 15 amino acids. Germline trimming cut 4 bases from V and 3 bases from J; bases unmatched to any gene: 9. The CDR3: CASSPNTGQGYEQYF. The CDR3 DNA reads as TGCGCCAGCAGCCCCAATACTGGACAGGGCTACGAGCAGTACTTC.

The chain couples TRBV28 to TRBJ2-7, with a weak D call TRBD2 (7 bases). Trimming took off 5 bases at V and 0 bases at J, with 20 bases between the two ends. CDR3 length: 17 amino acids. Per germline, CDR1 MDHEN and CDR2 SYDVKM. CDR3 sequence (DNA): TGTGCCAGCAGTCGGGGGGCACAAAGTGGCAACTCCTACGAGCAGTACTTC. Its protein product is CASSRGAQSGNSYEQYF.

In nucleotides, the CDR3 is TGCGCCAGCAGCACCGGCGGATCAGATACGCAGTATTTT. Translation: CASSTGGSDTQYF. This chain connects TRBV5-1 to TRBJ2-3; D gene uncertain. Germline V CDR1 and CDR2: SGHRS, YFSETQ. The CDR3 has 13 amino acids. The V and J ends lost 4 bases and 4 bases respectively, with 10 bases between them. Full variable domain (outside the CDR3, taken from reference TRBV5-1 and TRBJ2-3): KAGVTQTPRYLIKTRGQQVTLSCSPISGHRSVSWYQQTPGQGLQFLFEYFSETQRNKGNFPGRFSGRQFSNSRSEMNVSTLELGDSALYLCASSTGGSDTQYFGPGTRLTVL.

The chain links TRBV19 to TRBJ2-1; 7 bases are a match to TRBD2. V trimming: 4 bases; J trimming: 7 bases; junction bases outside the gene matches: 10. The germline V gene has CDR1 LNHDA and CDR2 SQIVND (reference sequence). The CDR3 has 15 amino acids. The CDR3 sequence is CASSTHRSGKNEQFF. For the CDR3, the DNA is TGTGCCAGTAGTACCCACCGAAGCGGGAAGAATGAGCAGTTCTTC.

The V and J genes are TRBV6-5 and TRBJ2-3; 8 bases align to TRBD2. The CDR3 consists of 15 residues. Germline loops: CDR1 MNHEY, CDR2 SVGAGI. Unmatched junction bases numbered 3, after V lost 3 bases and J lost 1 base. CDR3 protein: CASSYELAGTDTQYF. The CDR3 DNA reads TGTGCCAGCAGTTATGAACTAGCGGGCACAGATACGCAGTATTTT.

The genes are TRBV11-2 and TRBJ2-7; weak D call: TRBD2 (6 bases). Germline V gives CDR1 SGHAT, CDR2 FQNNGV. The ends were cut back, 5 bases at V and 0 bases at J, with 8 bases in the middle. CDR3 length: 13 residues. The CDR3 nucleotides are TGTGCCAGCAGCGGCGGGACCTCCTACGAGCAGTACTTC. As protein: CASSGGTSYEQYF.

The table lists this clone with a count of one. The rearrangement links TRBV7-3 to TRBJ2-1, with 11 bases fitting TRBD2. CDR3 length: 15 residues. Germline values: CDR1 SGHTA, CDR2 FQGTGA. The V gene end was trimmed by 2 bases and the J gene end by 7 bases; junction bases not matched to a gene: 4. DNA of the CDR3: TGTGCCAGCAGCTTAGGGTCTAGCGGGGGGAATGAGCAGTTCTTC. It specifies CASSLGSSGGNEQFF.

The chain employs TRBV5-6 and TRBJ2-5; no definite D call. The germline V and J ends were trimmed by 0 bases and 2 bases, with 8 bases remaining between them. Germline lookup yields CDR1 SGHDT and CDR2 YYEEEE. This CDR3 comprises 14 residues. CDR3 nucleotide sequence: TGTGCCAGCAGCTTGGCCGCCAGACAAGAGACCCAGTACTTC. This gives the protein CASSLAARQETQYF.

This chain connects TRBV7-9 to TRBJ1-6; TRBD1 agrees at 7 bases. Trimming cost V 3 bases and J 5 bases; bases outside gene matches: 10. The CDR3 has 17 residues. Per the germline V gene, CDR1 is SEHNR and CDR2 is FQNEAQ (reference sequence). In DNA, the CDR3 is TGTGCCAGCAGCTTGGGGGTCGGAGGGGGCCATAATTCACCCCTCCACTTT. Protein product: CASSLGVGGGHNSPLHF.

The CDR3 protein is CASSFISNQPQHF. The CDR3, as DNA: TGTGCCAGCAGCTTTATCAGCAATCAGCCCCAGCATTTT. The chain uses TRBV7-9 and TRBJ1-5; D is ambiguous. The V gene's germline CDR1 is SEHNR and CDR2 FQNEAQ (reference sequence). Trimming pared 3 bases from V and 1 base from J, leaving 4 bases between. The CDR3 extends over 13 amino acids. The whole variable domain, filled in from reference TRBV7-9 and TRBJ1-5, reads DTGVSQNPRHKITKRGQNVTFRCDPISEHNRLYWYRQTLGQGPEFLTYFQNEAQLEKSRLLSDRFSAERPKGSFSTLEIQRTEQGDSAMYLCASSFISNQPQHFGDGTRLSIL.

Concerning this clone itself: Its ends do not fully match the called genes, so a read error is possible. The CDR3 loop reads CASSGASSNSPLHF. The DNA of the CDR3 is TGTGCCAGCAGTGGGGCATCCTCTAATTCACCCCTCCACTTT. The chain recombines TRBV6-5 with TRBJ1-6, with D possibly TRBD1 on 5 matching bases. In germline, CDR1 is MNHEY, CDR2 SVGAGI. The CDR3 totals 14 residues.